This TCR beta chain is from a study of human T cells and chemical hapten exposure. Study at large: Patches with 0.01% DPC went on the upper back, and the tests were read at 6 days. Overall study findings and caveats: There was no change with DPC sensitization in TCRs above 1 in 1000 frequency. It should be noted that donors had alopecia, so their immune response may differ from healthy people's.

This clonotype has at least ten counts. The antigen is unknown. J gave up 5 bases and V 6 bases, and 6 bases lay outside the gene matches. This CDR3 region has 13 residues. From germline, CDR1 is SQVTM and CDR2 ANQGSEA. Indicated time point: patch test 2, 6 weeks after DPC sensitization. This sample's treatment: therapeutic diphenylcyclopropenone sensitization with weekly scalp DPC. Each patch-test visit's blood sample preceded patch application. From the RACE reads, TCRdb called clonotypes with MiXCR, one entry per CDR3 protein. The sample records some 57,000 distinct CDR3 sequences, over 9.5% being singletons.

The sample in question was whole blood, obtained in connection with sensitization to the hapten diphenylcyclopropenone (DPC). This receptor was obtained from a woman between 45 and 60 years old with alopecia areata. Some clones in this sample may be carry-over from other donors' samples. This chain connects TRBV29-1 to TRBJ1-5; TRBD1 matches 8 bases. Here the CDR3 DNA reads TGCAGCGTGGAGACAGGGGCGTATCAGCCCCAGCATTTT. Protein sequence: CSVETGAYQPQHF.